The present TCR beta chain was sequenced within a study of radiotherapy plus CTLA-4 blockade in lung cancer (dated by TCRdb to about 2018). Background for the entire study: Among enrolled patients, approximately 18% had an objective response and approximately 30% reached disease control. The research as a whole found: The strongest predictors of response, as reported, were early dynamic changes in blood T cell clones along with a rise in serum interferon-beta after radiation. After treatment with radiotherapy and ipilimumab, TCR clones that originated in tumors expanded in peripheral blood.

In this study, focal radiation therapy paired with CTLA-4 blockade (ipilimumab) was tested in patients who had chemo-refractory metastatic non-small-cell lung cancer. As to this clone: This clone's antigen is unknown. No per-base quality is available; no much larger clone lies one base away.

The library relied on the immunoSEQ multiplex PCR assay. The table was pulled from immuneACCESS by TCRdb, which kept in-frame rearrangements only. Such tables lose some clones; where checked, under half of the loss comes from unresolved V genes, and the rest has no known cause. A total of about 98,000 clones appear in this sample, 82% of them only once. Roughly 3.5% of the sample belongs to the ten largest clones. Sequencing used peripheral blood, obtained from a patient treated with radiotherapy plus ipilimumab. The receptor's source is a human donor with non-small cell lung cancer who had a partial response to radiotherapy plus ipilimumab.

The nucleotide sequence is TGTGCCAGCAGGGCAGGCCTTAGCAATCAGCCCCAGCATTTT. Its protein is CASRAGLSNQPQHF. Recombination joined TRBV2 with TRBJ1-5; there is no confident call for the D gene. The germline V gene gives CDR1 as SNHLY and CDR2 as FYNNEI. Measured from the cysteine to the phenylalanine, the CDR3 is 14 residues long. CDR3 DNA is the only sequence kept; it has 42 bases, read in frame from the first base. The germline ends are 9 bases apart after V is trimmed by 6 bases and J by 0 bases.